The clone carrying this T cell receptor (beta chain) was detected only once. The data are from a study of blood T cell repertoires in COVID-19. About the study: The samples span acute and convalescent COVID-19 from the United States, Italy and Spain. PBMCs, B-cell-depleted T cells, or T cells were the source of the cDNA or gDNA that made up the material.

Clones were sequenced by immunoSEQ multiplex PCR, and TCRdb holds only the in-frame ones, with some missing. This table has about 200,000 clones, 75% to 90% appearing once. The sample taken for sequencing was peripheral blood. The origin of this receptor is a man aged 55 to 70 who had recovered from COVID-19.

This CDR3 is CASSEQVQPQHF. CDR3 sequence (DNA): TGTGCCAGCAGTGAACAGGTTCAGCCCCAGCATTTT. The gene calls are TRBV28 and TRBJ1-5; D perhaps matches TRBD1 (5 bases). The V end lost 5 bases, the J end lost 6 bases, and 8 bases lay between the germline ends. The CDR3 extends over 12 amino acids. Germline CDR1 MDHEN, CDR2 SYDVKM.